This TCR beta chain stems from a study of T cell responses to AZD1222 COVID-19 vaccine. The study, taken as a whole, reports: Repertoire samples came only from after the peak T cell response.

CDR1 is SGHDN and CDR2 is FVKESK in the germline V gene. The V gene end was trimmed by 5 bases and the J gene end by 1 base; junction bases not matched to a gene: 3. This CDR3 comprises 15 residues. As concerns this clone: Its target is unknown.

Clones were sequenced by immunoSEQ multiplex PCR, and TCRdb holds only the in-frame ones, with some missing. The data contain 150,000 to 200,000 clones, about 95% of them singletons. The TCR originated in an adult in good health. V is TRBV14 and J is TRBJ2-1; 9 bases match TRBD2. This material consisted of peripheral blood, taken on day 0 of AZD1222 vaccination. This CDR3 reads CASSDSGRSYNEQFF. The DNA for the CDR3 is TGTGCCAGCAGCGATAGCGGGAGATCCTACAATGAGCAGTTCTTC.